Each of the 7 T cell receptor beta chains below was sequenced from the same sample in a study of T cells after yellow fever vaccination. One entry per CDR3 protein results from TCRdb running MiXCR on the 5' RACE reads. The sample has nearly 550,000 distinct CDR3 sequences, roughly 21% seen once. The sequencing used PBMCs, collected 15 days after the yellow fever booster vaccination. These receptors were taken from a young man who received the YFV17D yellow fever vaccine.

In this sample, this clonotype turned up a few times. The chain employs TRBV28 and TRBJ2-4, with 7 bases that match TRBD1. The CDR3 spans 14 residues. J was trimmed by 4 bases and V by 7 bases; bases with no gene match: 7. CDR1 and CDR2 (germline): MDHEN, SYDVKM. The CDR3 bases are TGTGCCAGCAATCCCGGGACAGTAAAAAACATTCAGTACTTC. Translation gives CASNPGTVKNIQYF.

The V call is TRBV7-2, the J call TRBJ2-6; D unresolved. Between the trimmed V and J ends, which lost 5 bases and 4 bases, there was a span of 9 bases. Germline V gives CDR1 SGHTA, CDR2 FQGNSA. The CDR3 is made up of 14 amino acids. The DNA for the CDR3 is TGTGCCAGCAGCGCATCGTCCGGGGCCAACGTCCTGACTTTC. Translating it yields CASSASSGANVLTF.

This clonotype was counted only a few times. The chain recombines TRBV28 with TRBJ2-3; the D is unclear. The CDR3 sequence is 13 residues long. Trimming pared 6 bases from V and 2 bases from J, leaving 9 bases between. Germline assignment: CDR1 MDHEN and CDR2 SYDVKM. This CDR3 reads CASRESVTDTQYF. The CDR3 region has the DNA TGTGCCAGCAGGGAGTCCGTCACAGATACGCAGTATTTT.

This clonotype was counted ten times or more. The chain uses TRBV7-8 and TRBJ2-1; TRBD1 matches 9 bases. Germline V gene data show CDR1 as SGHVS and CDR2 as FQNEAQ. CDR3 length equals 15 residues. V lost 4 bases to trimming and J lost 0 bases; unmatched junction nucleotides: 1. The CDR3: CASSWGQGSYNEQFF. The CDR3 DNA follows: TGTGCCAGCAGCTGGGGACAGGGCTCCTACAATGAGCAGTTCTTC.

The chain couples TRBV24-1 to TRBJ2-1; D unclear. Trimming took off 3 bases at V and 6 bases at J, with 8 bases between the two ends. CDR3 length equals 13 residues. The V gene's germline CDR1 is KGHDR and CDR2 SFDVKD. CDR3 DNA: TGTGCCACCAGTGATCCCCGAGTCAATGAGCAGTTCTTC. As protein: CATSDPRVNEQFF.

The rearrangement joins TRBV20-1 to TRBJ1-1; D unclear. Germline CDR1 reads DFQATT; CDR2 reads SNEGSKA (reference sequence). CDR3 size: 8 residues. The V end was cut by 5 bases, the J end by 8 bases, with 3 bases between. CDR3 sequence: CSAPEAFF. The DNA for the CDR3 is TGCAGTGCTCCAGAAGCTTTCTTT.

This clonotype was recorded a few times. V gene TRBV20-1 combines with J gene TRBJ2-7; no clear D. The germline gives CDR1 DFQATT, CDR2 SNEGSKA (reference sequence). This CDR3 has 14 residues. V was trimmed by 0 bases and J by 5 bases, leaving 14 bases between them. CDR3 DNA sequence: TGCAGTGCTAGAGACCCGATTAGCTGGAACGAGCAGTACTTC. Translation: CSARDPISWNEQYF.